One sample yielded the 20 T cell receptor beta chains listed below, sequenced in a study of T cells in Graves' hyperthyroidism and ophthalmopathy. Amplification yielded TCR beta CDR3 regions, with RNA transcripts as the source. First-round RT-PCR targeting the TCR CDR3 was performed with the HTBI primer set. Via MiXCR, TCRdb re-called the multiplex PCR reads, giving one row per CDR3 protein. The repertoire includes about 340,000 distinct CDR3 sequences, over 20% of them detected once, and over 45% sits in the top ten. The sample was blood. The receptor source for this set is a woman aged 45-65 years with Graves' hyperthyroidism.

The rearrangement links TRBV5-1 to TRBJ2-1, with D perhaps matching TRBD1 (6 bases). Trimming took 4 bases from V and 5 from J, leaving 10 bases between them. This CDR3 has 13 residues. Germline assignment: CDR1 SGHRS and CDR2 YFSETQ. CDR3 residues: CASSIGQNNEQFF. Written as DNA, the CDR3 is TGCGCCAGCAGCATTGGACAGAACAATGAGCAGTTCTTC.

This clonotype came up many times. The rearrangement links TRBV3-1 to TRBJ2-7; 9 bases match TRBD2. The CDR3 runs 14 residues. Unmatched junction bases numbered 1, after V lost 4 bases and J lost 0 bases. Germline CDR1 is LGHDT and CDR2 is YNNKEL (reference sequence). The CDR3 reads CASSPSGASYEQYF. In nucleotides, the CDR3 is TGTGCCAGCAGCCCTAGCGGGGCCTCCTACGAGCAGTACTTC.

This clonotype was found many times. The chain employs TRBV11-2 and TRBJ2-1; 10 bases match TRBD1. Germline CDR1 reads SGHAT; CDR2 reads FQNNGV. CDR3 length: 14 residues. Unmatched junction bases numbered 7, after V lost 0 bases and J lost 14 bases. CDR3 residues: CASSLEGTGTGEFF. The CDR3, as DNA: TGTGCCAGCAGCTTAGAAGGAACCGGGACAGGGGAGTTCTTC.

V gene TRBV5-1 combines with J gene TRBJ2-7; 7 bases agree with TRBD2. V was clipped by 0 bases and J by 0 bases; unmatched bases: 3. This CDR3 is built from 15 residues. Germline CDR1 SGHRS, CDR2 YFSETQ. The CDR3 here is CASSLVRGSSYEQYF. In DNA form, the CDR3 reads TGCGCCAGCAGCTTGGTGCGGGGGAGCTCCTACGAGCAGTACTTC. Filled out from reference TRBV5-1 and TRBJ2-7, the complete variable domain reads KAGVTQTPRYLIKTRGQQVTLSCSPISGHRSVSWYQQTPGQGLQFLFEYFSETQRNKGNFPGRFSGRQFSNSRSEMNVSTLELGDSALYLCASSLVRGSSYEQYFGPGTRLTVT.

This clonotype was recorded at least ten times. The chain uses TRBV28 and TRBJ1-1, with D uncertain. Germline-derived CDR1 and CDR2 are MDHEN and SYDVKM. V was shortened by 2 bases and J by 6 bases, with 13 bases between the two germline ends. The CDR3 contains 14 residues. CDR3 protein: CASSLTGGVAEAFF. The CDR3 nucleotides read TGTGCCAGCAGTTTAACTGGCGGGGTGGCTGAAGCTTTCTTT.

This chain connects TRBV6-2 or TRBV6-3 to TRBJ2-3, with 8 bases identical to TRBD2. V dropped 2 bases and J dropped 3; count of bases not matched to a gene: 4. Germline lookup yields CDR1 MNHEY and CDR2 SVGEGT. The CDR3 is 15 amino acids. The CDR3 nucleotides read TGTGCCAGCAGTTACCCCGGGAGGGGTACAGATACGCAGTATTTT. Its protein is CASSYPGRGTDTQYF.

The DNA of the CDR3 is TGTGCCAGCAGCTCTCCAGGGGGCCTATACAATGAGCAGTTCTTC. The encoded protein is CASSSPGGLYNEQFF. This chain uses TRBV7-6 with TRBJ2-1, with 8 positions matching TRBD1. Germline V lookup: CDR1 SGHVS, CDR2 FNYEAQ. The CDR3 contains 15 residues. Trimming at V came to 4 bases and at J to 4 bases, leaving 6 bases not matched to a gene.

The rearrangement links TRBV12-3 or TRBV12-4 to TRBJ1-3; no reliable D call. The CDR3 consists of 16 residues. V was trimmed by 7 bases and J by 0 bases, leaving 16 bases between them. The CDR3 loop reads CASIPYTAGSGNTIYF. The CDR3 DNA follows: TGTGCCAGCATCCCCTACACGGCAGGCTCTGGAAACACCATATATTTT.

This clonotype was observed many times. V is TRBV28 and J is TRBJ2-3, with a tentative D call TRBD1 (6 bases). Trimming cost V 6 bases and J 1 base, with 14 bases left between them. The germline gives CDR1 MDHEN, CDR2 SYDVKM. The CDR3 is made up of 15 amino acids. CDR3 nucleotide sequence: TGTGCCAGCAGAGGACCAGGGGATGGCACAGATACGCAGTATTTT. This codes for CASRGPGDGTDTQYF.

This clonotype was recorded many times. This sequence joins TRBV6-5 and TRBJ1-4, with 11 bases that match TRBD1. V lost 5 bases, J lost 8 bases, and 4 bases stayed unmatched. The CDR3 has 14 amino acids. CDR1 and CDR2 from the germline V gene are MNHEY and SVGAGI. CDR3 residues: CASSDGTGGEKLFF. CDR3 bases: TGTGCCAGCAGTGATGGGACAGGGGGGGAAAAACTGTTTTTT.

This clonotype showed up just a few times. This chain links TRBV14 with TRBJ2-5; D gene unclear. In germline, CDR1 is SGHDN, CDR2 FVKESK. The CDR3 length is 15 residues. V shed 4 bases and J shed 2 bases, with 14 bases lying between them. CDR3 bases: TGTGCCAGCAGCCCTACGTTCGGCAGTCAAGAGACCCAGTACTTC. It encodes CASSPTFGSQETQYF. Complete variable domain (other parts from reference TRBV14 and TRBJ2-5): EAGVTQFPSHSVIEKGQTVTLRCDPISGHDNLYWYRRVMGKEIKFLLHFVKESKQDESGMPNNRFLAERTGGTYSTLKVQPAELEDSGVYFCASSPTFGSQETQYFGPGTRLLVL.

This clonotype was seen at least ten times. The chain has TRBV2 and TRBJ2-1, with 9 bases lining up with TRBD1. CDR1 is SNHLY and CDR2 is FYNNEI in the germline V gene. V dropped 8 bases and J dropped 4; count of bases not matched to a gene: 9. The length of the CDR3 is 15 residues. CDR3 DNA sequence: TGTGCCAGCCTTTTGGAACAGGGGGCGTACAATGAGCAGTTCTTC. It is translated as CASLLEQGAYNEQFF.

This clonotype was counted a single time. The rearrangement links TRBV28 to TRBJ2-7; D possibly corresponds to TRBD2 (6 bases). Germline V lookup: CDR1 MDHEN, CDR2 SYDVKM. V was pared by 3 bases and J by 2 bases, with 20 bases between. The CDR3 loop spans 17 amino acids. Here the CDR3 reads CASSFVTLRDSAYEQYF. In DNA form, the CDR3 reads TGTGCCAGCAGTTTCGTTACCCTGCGGGACTCAGCCTACGAGCAGTACTTC.

The rearrangement links TRBV15 to TRBJ2-2, with D hard to call. The germline V and J ends were trimmed by 0 bases and 2 bases, with 1 base remaining between them. The length of the CDR3 is 13 residues. Germline values: CDR1 LNHNV, CDR2 YYDKDF (reference sequence). DNA for the CDR3: TGTGCCACCAGCAGAGATAACACCGGGGAGCTGTTTTTT. It yields the protein CATSRDNTGELFF.

In this sample, this clonotype turned up many times. The genes are TRBV12-5 and TRBJ1-1; tentatively, D is TRBD1 (5 bases). V lost 0 bases and J 1 base, leaving 18 bases between the germline ends. This CDR3 spans 18 amino acids. Germline V gives CDR1 LGHNT, CDR2 FRNRAP. This CDR3 is CASGLVRGPPLANTEAFF. The CDR3 DNA is TGTGCTAGTGGTTTGGTACGGGGACCCCCTTTGGCGAACACTGAAGCTTTCTTT.

The V and J genes are TRBV20-1 and TRBJ2-1, with D maybe TRBD2 (5 bases). The CDR3 spans 17 residues. Germline V gene sequence: CDR1 DFQATT, CDR2 SNEGSKA (reference sequence). The CDR3 sequence: CSARSVGAPRFYNEQFF. CDR3 DNA sequence: TGCAGCGCCCGCTCCGTGGGAGCCCCACGCTTCTACAATGAGCAGTTCTTC.

The chain employs TRBV12-3 or TRBV12-4 and TRBJ1-3; a weak D match, TRBD1 (5 bases). The length of the CDR3 is 14 residues. Between the trimmed V and J ends, which lost 6 bases and 9 bases, there was a span of 18 bases. The DNA for the CDR3 is TGTGCCAGCAGAAATGACGGGGGACGAAGCACCATATATTTT. This sequence encodes CASRNDGGRSTIYF.

There are many counts of this clonotype. The V call is TRBV20-1, the J call TRBJ2-2; no firm D call. V was trimmed by 5 bases and J by 2 bases, leaving 12 bases between them. Germline assignment: CDR1 DFQATT and CDR2 SNEGSKA (reference sequence). The CDR3 contains 14 residues. The CDR3: CSADTQKNTGELFF. In DNA form, the CDR3 reads TGCAGTGCTGATACTCAAAAAAACACCGGGGAGCTGTTTTTT.

The CDR3 reads CASSGTTTITDTQYF. In DNA form, the CDR3 reads TGTGCCAGCAGCGGTACCACGACTATTACAGATACGCAGTATTTT. This rearrangement joins TRBV9 to TRBJ2-3; a weak D match, TRBD2 (5 bases). Germline lookup yields CDR1 SGDLS and CDR2 YYNGEE. This CDR3 comprises 15 residues. V was shortened by 3 bases and J by 3 bases, with 14 bases between the two germline ends.

Ten or more counts support this clonotype. This chain uses TRBV2 with TRBJ1-5; 9 positions agree with TRBD1. The CDR3 runs 16 residues. V shed 7 bases and J 2 bases; nucleotides not matched to a gene: 9. The V gene's germline CDR1 is SNHLY and CDR2 FYNNEI. CDR3 in DNA: TGTGCCAGCAAGTGGGGACAGGGACGCGGCAATCAGCCCCAGCATTTT. It codes for CASKWGQGRGNQPQHF.